This T cell receptor (beta chain) derives from a study of blood T cell repertoires in COVID-19 (dated by TCRdb to the early 2020s). As for the study more broadly: Collaborator samples came from the United States, Italy and Spain and covered acute and convalescent phases of COVID-19. The material from the prospective study consisted of cDNA or gDNA derived from T cells, B-cell-depleted T cells, or PBMCs. Subjects who had been exposed to COVID-19, were actively infected with it, or had recovered from it provided the deeply sampled blood TCRbeta repertoires that made up the dataset. The repertoires were made available in a free public database intended to serve as a resource for research on the immune response to SARS-CoV-2. The samples were drawn from the first 160 participants of the ongoing ImmuneRACE study and from roughly 1,300 subjects provided by 6 global collaborators. Nearly every sample came with metadata listing a de-identified subject ID, COVID-19 status, age in years and sex. Where available, HLA class I and class II types were obtained from metadata supplied by the sample provider rather than from assay-based typing.

What the study reported, not specific to this receptor: The amount of clinical and demographic metadata varied by source and participant and was provided uncurated.

Participants in the prospective study were aged roughly 18 to 89 years, lived in 20 to 25 United States geographic areas, and enrolled through a virtual design. In the prospective study, cohorts were assigned on the basis of participant-reported clinical history obtained from a screening survey and a study questionnaire. In the prospective study, whole blood, serum and a nasopharyngeal or oropharyngeal swab were collected from each participant by mobile phlebotomists. Prospective study participants could optionally give additional blood draws and questionnaires over an approximately two-month period. Prospective study blood samples were shipped either frozen or at room temperature before DNA extraction. This clone showed up just once. Its antigen target is currently unknown. No much larger clone is present one base from it, and per-base qualities are unavailable. The immunoSEQ Assay, a bias-controlled multiplex PCR, was used to amplify TCRbeta CDR3 regions from genomic DNA. Turning to the authors' computational methods: The number of nucleated cells in each sample was estimated from the amplification of reference gene primers within the assay. To quantify the absolute abundance of each unique TCRbeta CDR3 rearrangement, sequence reads were collapsed and filtered. For each sample, productive Simpson clonality was calculated as the square root of Simpson's diversity index across productive rearrangements. Not all clones reach the TCRdb copy of this immuneACCESS table, which keeps in-frame sequences only. Checked studies attribute under half of the gap to unresolved V genes and leave the rest unexplained. For V, J and clone size, that table is used; D and trimming come from the DNA. The sample table holds fewer than 500,000 clones, of which around 89% were seen once. Over 0.9% of the sample lies in the top ten.

The CDR3 measures 15 amino acids from cysteine to phenylalanine. Only the CDR3 region is kept as DNA, spanning 45 bases read in frame from base 1. Via the germline V gene, CDR1 is SGHVS and CDR2 FQNEAQ. The junction shows trimming of 5 bases on V and 3 bases on J, and the gene matches do not reach 5 bases of it. This receptor was obtained from a woman in her twenties or thirties with acute COVID-19. Recombination joined TRBV7-8 with TRBJ2-2, with 8 junctional bases fitting TRBD1. Sequencing was done on a sample of PBMCs or T cells enriched from blood (not recorded which). The CDR3: CASSINRGDTGELFF. The base sequence is TGTGCCAGCAGCATCAACAGGGGGGACACCGGGGAGCTGTTTTTT.